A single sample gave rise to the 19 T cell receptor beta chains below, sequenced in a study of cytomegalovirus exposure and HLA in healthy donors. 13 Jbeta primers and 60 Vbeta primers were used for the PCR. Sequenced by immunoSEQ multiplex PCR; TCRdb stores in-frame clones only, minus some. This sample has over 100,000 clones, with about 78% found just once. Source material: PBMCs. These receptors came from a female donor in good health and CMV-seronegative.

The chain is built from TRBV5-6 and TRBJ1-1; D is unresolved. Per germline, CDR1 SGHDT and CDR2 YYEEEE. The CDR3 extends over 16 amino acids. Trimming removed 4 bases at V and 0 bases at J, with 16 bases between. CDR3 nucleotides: TGTGCCAGCAGCCTAAGAGTTGAGGCGCTGAACACTGAAGCTTTCTTT. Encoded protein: CASSLRVEALNTEAFF.

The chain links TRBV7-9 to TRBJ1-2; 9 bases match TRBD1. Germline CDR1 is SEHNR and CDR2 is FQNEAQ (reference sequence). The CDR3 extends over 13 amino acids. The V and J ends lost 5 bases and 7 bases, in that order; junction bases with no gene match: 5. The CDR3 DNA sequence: TGTGCCAGCAGCAAACAGGGGGCGGGTGGCTACACCTTC. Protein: CASSKQGAGGYTF.

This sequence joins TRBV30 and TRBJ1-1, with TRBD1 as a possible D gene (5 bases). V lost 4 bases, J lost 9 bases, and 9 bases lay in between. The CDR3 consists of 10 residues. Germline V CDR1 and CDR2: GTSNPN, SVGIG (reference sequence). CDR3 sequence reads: CAWMQGKAFF. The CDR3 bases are TGTGCCTGGATGCAGGGAAAAGCTTTCTTT.

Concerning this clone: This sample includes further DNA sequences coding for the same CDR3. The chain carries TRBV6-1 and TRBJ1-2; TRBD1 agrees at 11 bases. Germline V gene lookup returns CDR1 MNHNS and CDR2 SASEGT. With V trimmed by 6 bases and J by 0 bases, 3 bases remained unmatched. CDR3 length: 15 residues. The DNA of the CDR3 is TGTGCCAGCAGGCCGGGACAGGGGGCTAACTATGGCTACACCTTC. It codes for CASRPGQGANYGYTF.

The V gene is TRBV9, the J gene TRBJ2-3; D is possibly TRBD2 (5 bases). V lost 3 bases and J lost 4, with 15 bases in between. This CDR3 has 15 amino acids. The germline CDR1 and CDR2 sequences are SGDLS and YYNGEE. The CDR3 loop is CASSDRTVSADTQYF. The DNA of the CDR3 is TGTGCCAGCAGCGACCGGACTGTTTCCGCAGATACGCAGTATTTT.

Here the CDR3 reads CASGAGVGETQYF. The CDR3 coding sequence is TGCGCCAGCGGGGCGGGAGTGGGGGAGACCCAGTACTTC. The rearrangement links TRBV5-1 to TRBJ2-5; 7 bases are shared with TRBD2. In germline, CDR1 is SGHRS, CDR2 YFSETQ. V lost 7 bases, J lost 5 bases, and 8 bases stayed unmatched. CDR3 length: 13 amino acids.

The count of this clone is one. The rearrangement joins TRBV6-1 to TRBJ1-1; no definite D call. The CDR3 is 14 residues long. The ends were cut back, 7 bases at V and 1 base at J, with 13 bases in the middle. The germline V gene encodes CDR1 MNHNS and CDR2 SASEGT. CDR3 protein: CASIRIFSNTEAFF. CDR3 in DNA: TGTGCCAGCATTCGTATCTTTTCGAACACTGAAGCTTTCTTT.

CDR3 region: CASSLLTGGTGELFF. CDR3 DNA: TGTGCCAGCAGCCTCCTGACAGGGGGCACCGGGGAGCTGTTTTTT. The chain has TRBV7-2 and TRBJ2-2, with 9 bases matching TRBD1. The CDR3 is 15 amino acids. Germline CDR1 SGHTA, CDR2 FQGNSA. V lost 5 bases, J lost 4 bases, and 5 bases stayed unmatched.

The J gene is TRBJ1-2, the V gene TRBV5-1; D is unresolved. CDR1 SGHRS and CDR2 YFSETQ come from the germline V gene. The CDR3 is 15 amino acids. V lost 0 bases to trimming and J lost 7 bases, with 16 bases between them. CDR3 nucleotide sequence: TGCGCCAGCAGCTTGGGGGAGAATAAAGGTCGTGGCTACACCTTC. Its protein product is CASSLGENKGRGYTF. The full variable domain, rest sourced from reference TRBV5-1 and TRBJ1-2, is KAGVTQTPRYLIKTRGQQVTLSCSPISGHRSVSWYQQTPGQGLQFLFEYFSETQRNKGNFPGRFSGRQFSNSRSEMNVSTLELGDSALYLCASSLGENKGRGYTFGSGTRLTVV.

The CDR3 protein is CATSRDRNTIYF. The CDR3 bases are TGTGCCACCAGCAGAGACAGGAACACCATATATTTT. The J gene is TRBJ1-3, the V gene TRBV15; D is undetermined. The germline V gene encodes CDR1 LNHNV and CDR2 YYDKDF (reference sequence). Trimming stripped 0 bases from V and 7 bases from J, with 4 bases between. The CDR3 is 12 residues long.

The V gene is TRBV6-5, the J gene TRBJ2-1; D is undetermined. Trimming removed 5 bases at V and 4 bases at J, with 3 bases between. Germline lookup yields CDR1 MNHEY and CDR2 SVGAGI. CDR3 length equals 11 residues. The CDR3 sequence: CASSLYNEQFF. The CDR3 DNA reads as TGTGCCAGCAGTCTATACAATGAGCAGTTCTTC.

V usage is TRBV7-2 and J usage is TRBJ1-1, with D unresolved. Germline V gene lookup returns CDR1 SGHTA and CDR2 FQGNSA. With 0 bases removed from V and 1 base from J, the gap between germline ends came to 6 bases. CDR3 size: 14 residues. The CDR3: CASSLAPGNTEAFF. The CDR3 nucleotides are TGTGCCAGCAGCTTAGCGCCGGGGAACACTGAAGCTTTCTTT.

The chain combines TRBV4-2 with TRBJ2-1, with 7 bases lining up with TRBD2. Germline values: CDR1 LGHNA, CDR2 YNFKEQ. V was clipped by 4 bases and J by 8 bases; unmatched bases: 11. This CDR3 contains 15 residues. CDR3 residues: CASSLRASGSDEQFF. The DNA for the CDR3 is TGTGCCAGCAGCCTCCGGGCTAGCGGTAGCGATGAGCAGTTCTTC.

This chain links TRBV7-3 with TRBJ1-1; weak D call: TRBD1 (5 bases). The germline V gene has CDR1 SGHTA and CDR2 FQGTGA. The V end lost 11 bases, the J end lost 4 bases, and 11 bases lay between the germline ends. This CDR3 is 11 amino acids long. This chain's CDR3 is CAGGGTTEAFF. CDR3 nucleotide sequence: TGTGCCGGCGGAGGGACCACTGAAGCTTTCTTT.

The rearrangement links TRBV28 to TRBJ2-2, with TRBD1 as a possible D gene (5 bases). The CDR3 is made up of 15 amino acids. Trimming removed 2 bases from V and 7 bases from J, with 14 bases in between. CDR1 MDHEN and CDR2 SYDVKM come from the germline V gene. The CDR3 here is CASSLRLQGHGELFF. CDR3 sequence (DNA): TGTGCCAGCAGTTTAAGGTTGCAGGGTCACGGGGAGCTGTTTTTT.

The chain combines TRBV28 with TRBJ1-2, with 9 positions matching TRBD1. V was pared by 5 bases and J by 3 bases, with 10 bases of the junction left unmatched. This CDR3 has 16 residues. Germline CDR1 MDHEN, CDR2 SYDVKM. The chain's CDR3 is CASSPPVRDRDYGYTF. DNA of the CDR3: TGTGCCAGCAGTCCCCCGGTCCGGGACAGGGACTATGGCTACACCTTC.

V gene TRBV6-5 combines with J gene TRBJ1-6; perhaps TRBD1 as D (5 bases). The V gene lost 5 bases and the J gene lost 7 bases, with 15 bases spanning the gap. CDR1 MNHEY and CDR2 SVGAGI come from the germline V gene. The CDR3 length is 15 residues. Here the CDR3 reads CASSRAGVRNSPLHF. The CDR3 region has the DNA TGTGCCAGCAGTCGTGCGGGGGTGAGGAATTCACCCCTCCACTTT.

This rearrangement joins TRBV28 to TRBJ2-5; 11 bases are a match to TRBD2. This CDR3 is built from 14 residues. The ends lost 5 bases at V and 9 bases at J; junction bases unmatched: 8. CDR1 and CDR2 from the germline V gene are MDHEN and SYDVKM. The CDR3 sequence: CASSTSGSALAQYF. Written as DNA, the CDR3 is TGTGCCAGCAGTACTAGCGGGAGCGCCCTGGCCCAGTACTTC.

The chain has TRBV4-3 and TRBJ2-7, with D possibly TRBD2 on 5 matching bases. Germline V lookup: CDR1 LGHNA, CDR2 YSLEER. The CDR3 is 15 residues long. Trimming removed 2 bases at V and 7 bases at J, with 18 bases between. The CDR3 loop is CASSQLTSSVLEQYF. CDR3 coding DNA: TGCGCCAGCAGCCAATTAACTAGTTCGGTCTTGGAGCAGTACTTC.